What follows is one TCR beta chain and its context. One end of the junction fails to match germline, which may point to a read error. Germline CDR1 is SSHAT and CDR2 is FNYEAQ (reference sequence). This CDR3 is built from 15 residues. These data are taken from a study of blood T cells in healthy people across ages. Primers used in a second PCR of roughly 6 to 12 cycles were a sample-barcoded 5' primer and a J-beta primer mix. Each cDNA was tagged by a template-switch adaptor containing 12 random nucleotides. A single record per CDR3 protein comes from TCRdb applying MiXCR to the 5' RACE reads. The sample consists of about 570,000 distinct CDR3 sequences, roughly 28% of them appearing once.

This TCR came from a woman between 70 and 85 years old in good health. Sequenced input: blood. J is TRBJ2-1 and V is TRBV7-7; 8 bases line up with TRBD2. CDR3 sequence: CASSLGSGEYNEQFF. As DNA, the CDR3 is TGTGCTAGCAGCTTAGGTAGCGGGGAGTACAATGAGCAGTTCTTC.